The present T cell receptor (beta chain) was sequenced within a study of OX40 agonist ivuxolimab in advanced cancers. Using immunoSEQ multiplex PCR, the repertoire was profiled, and TCRdb retains in-frame clones only, with some absent. The sample includes 35,000 to 50,000 clones, about 88% of them seen just once. Trimming cost V 1 base and J 0 bases; bases outside gene matches: 6. CDR1 SGHNT and CDR2 YENEEA come from the germline V gene. The CDR3 covers 18 residues. The source is an adult with an advanced solid tumor such as melanoma, head and neck, liver or kidney cancer. This material consisted of CD4+ or CD8+ T cells sorted from blood, taken in a trial of the OX40 agonist ivuxolimab. The chain couples TRBV11-3 to TRBJ2-2; 9 bases align to TRBD2. The CDR3 loop reads CASSLGDSGGTNTGELFF. The CDR3 bases are TGTGCCAGCAGCTTAGGTGATAGCGGGGGAACGAACACCGGGGAGCTGTTTTTT.